The source of this T cell receptor (beta chain) is a study of blood T cells in healthy people across ages. This clonotype was seen only a few times. The junction shows a germline mismatch at one end, possibly a read error. The CDR3 covers 15 residues. Germline assignment: CDR1 MGHRA and CDR2 YSYEKL. Then a second PCR, running roughly 7 to 11 cycles, was carried out with a sample-barcoded 5' primer and a J-beta primer mix. Via MiXCR, TCRdb re-called the 5' RACE reads, giving one row per CDR3 protein. The sample consists of around 2 million distinct CDR3 sequences, 30% to 40% of them appearing once. The clonotype was recovered from a human donor in good health. Material: blood. V is TRBV4-1 and J is TRBJ1-2, with 7 bases fitting TRBD1. CDR3 in amino acids: CAGSRTAGGVYGYTF. The DNA of the CDR3 is TGCGCCGGCAGCCGGACCGCAGGGGGGGTCTATGGCTACACCTTC.